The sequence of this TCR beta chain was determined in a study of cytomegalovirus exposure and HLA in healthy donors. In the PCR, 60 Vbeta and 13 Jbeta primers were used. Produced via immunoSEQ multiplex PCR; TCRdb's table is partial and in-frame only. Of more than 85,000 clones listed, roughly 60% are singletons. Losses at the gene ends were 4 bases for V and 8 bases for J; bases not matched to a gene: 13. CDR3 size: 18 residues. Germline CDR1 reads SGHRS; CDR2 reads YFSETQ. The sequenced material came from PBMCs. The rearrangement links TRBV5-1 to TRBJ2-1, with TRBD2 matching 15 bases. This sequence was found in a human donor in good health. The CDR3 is CASSPPIGLAGGRDEQFF. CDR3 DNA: TGCGCCAGCAGCCCCCCGATAGGACTAGCGGGAGGGCGCGATGAGCAGTTCTTC.